The 31 T cell receptor beta chains listed next were all sequenced from one sample in a study of shared clonotypes between healthy human individuals. Assay: immunoSEQ multiplex PCR; the TCRdb copy retains only in-frame clones and omits some. The sample holds 850,000 to 1,200,000 clones, roughly 70% seen once. Sequenced material: memory CD4+ T cells sorted from blood. Subset specified: CD45RA-negative fraction. These receptors all come from a man aged 18 to 29 in good health.

As concerns this clone: One end of the junction fails to match germline, which may point to a read error. The genes are TRBV19 and TRBJ2-7, with 9 positions matching TRBD2. This CDR3 is built from 16 residues. Germline CDR1 is LNHDA and CDR2 is SQIVND (reference sequence). In DNA form, the CDR3 reads TGTGCCAGTAGTGTAGATAGCGGGAGAGAAGGCTACGAGCAGTACTTC. Protein: CASSVDSGREGYEQYF.

The chain employs TRBV19 and TRBJ2-7, with 11 nucleotides matching TRBD1. The junction had 8 bases not matched to a gene; V was cut back by 6 bases and J by 4 bases. CDR1 is LNHDA and CDR2 is SQIVND in the germline V gene (reference sequence). The CDR3 length is 15 residues. The CDR3 nucleotides read TGTGCCAGTAGCGTGGACAGGGGGCTTAGGTACGAGCAGTACTTC. Translated: CASSVDRGLRYEQYF. Full variable domain (outside the CDR3, taken from reference TRBV19 and TRBJ2-7): DGGITQSPKYLFRKEGQNVTLSCEQNLNHDAMYWYRQDPGQGLRLIYYSQIVNDFQKGDIAEGYSVSREKKESFPLTVTSAQKNPTAFYLCASSVDRGLRYEQYFGPGTRLTVT.

The chain joins TRBV11-2 to TRBJ1-3, with D unresolved. Trimming took off 5 bases at V and 2 bases at J, with 4 bases between the two ends. The V gene's germline CDR1 is SGHAT and CDR2 FQNNGV. The CDR3 is 12 residues long. CDR3 in DNA: TGTGCCAGCAGCCATCCTGGAAACACCATATATTTT. Amino acids: CASSHPGNTIYF. Combining the CDR3 with reference TRBV11-2 and TRBJ1-3 gives the whole variable domain EAGVAQSPRYKIIEKRQSVAFWCNPISGHATLYWYQQILGQGPKLLIQFQNNGVVDDSQLPKDRFSAERLKGVDSTLKIQPAKLEDSAVYLCASSHPGNTIYFGEGSWLTVV.

This rearrangement joins TRBV5-1 to TRBJ2-7; the match to TRBD1 covers 10 bases. The V and J ends lost 7 bases and 5 bases, in that order; junction bases with no gene match: 9. The CDR3 is 14 residues long. Germline V lookup: CDR1 SGHRS, CDR2 YFSETQ. In DNA form, the CDR3 reads TGCGCCAGCGCTGACAGGGGGCGAAGGAACGAGCAGTACTTC. Translating gives CASADRGRRNEQYF.

This clone has more than one count but fewer than ten. The chain links TRBV6-4 to TRBJ2-5; no clear D. CDR1 is MRHNA and CDR2 is SNTAGT in the germline V gene. There are 17 residues in the CDR3. V was trimmed by 3 bases and J by 4 bases, leaving 21 bases between them. Here the CDR3 reads CASSEAPWTGPLETQYF. For the CDR3, the DNA is TGTGCCAGCAGTGAGGCCCCCTGGACCGGGCCCCTAGAGACCCAGTACTTC.

V usage is TRBV5-1 and J usage is TRBJ1-1; D might be TRBD1 (5 bases). The germline V gene encodes CDR1 SGHRS and CDR2 YFSETQ. The CDR3 spans 14 residues. The V gene lost 0 bases and the J gene lost 4 bases, with 10 bases spanning the gap. In DNA form, the CDR3 reads TGCGCCAGCAGCTTGGCCGGACACTCCACTGAAGCTTTCTTT. It yields the protein CASSLAGHSTEAFF.

The chain combines TRBV2 with TRBJ2-5, with TRBD1 matching 7 bases. The CDR3 covers 14 residues. V trimming: 6 bases; J trimming: 1 base; junction bases outside the gene matches: 5. Germline CDR1 SNHLY, CDR2 FYNNEI. The CDR3 is CASRKQGIQETQYF. The CDR3 DNA reads as TGTGCCAGCAGGAAACAGGGGATCCAAGAGACCCAGTACTTC.

The chain has TRBV5-8 and TRBJ1-1; D gene uncertain. CDR1 and CDR2 from the germline V gene are SGHTS and YDEGEE. This CDR3 is 13 amino acids long. Deletions cut 0 bases from V and 11 bases from J, with 14 bases between. The CDR3 sequence: CASSLGLRPGAFF. The CDR3 region has the DNA TGTGCCAGCAGCTTGGGACTTAGACCGGGGGCTTTCTTT.

A few counts support this clone. The J gene is TRBJ1-6, the V gene TRBV2; unclear D gene. This CDR3 spans 13 amino acids. Germline CDR1 is SNHLY and CDR2 is FYNNEI. V was shortened by 4 bases and J by 14 bases, with 15 bases between the two germline ends. The CDR3 coding sequence is TGTGCCAGCAGTGCCACGGGCTCCGCATCCCTCCACTTT. Amino acid sequence: CASSATGSASLHF.

CDR3 DNA: TGTGCCAGCAGCTTAGAAGTTAGCAAGTCCTACGAGCAGTACTTC. Its protein is CASSLEVSKSYEQYF. The chain couples TRBV7-2 to TRBJ2-7, with no clear D. Germline lookup yields CDR1 SGHTA and CDR2 FQGNSA. The CDR3 has 15 residues. The V and J ends lost 1 base and 1 base respectively, with 11 bases between them.

V usage is TRBV10-3 and J usage is TRBJ2-1; a possible D gene is TRBD2 (5 bases). The CDR3 sequence is 12 residues long. V was shortened by 5 bases and J by 8 bases, with 10 bases between the two germline ends. Germline CDR1 reads ENHRY; CDR2 reads SYGVKD. CDR3 in DNA: TGTGCCATCAGTTTAGGACTGGATGAGCAGTTCTTC. Protein sequence: CAISLGLDEQFF.

The V and J genes are TRBV10-3 and TRBJ2-4; 10 bases are shared with TRBD1. V shed 6 bases and J 9 bases; nucleotides not matched to a gene: 11. This CDR3 comprises 15 residues. CDR1 ENHRY and CDR2 SYGVKD come from the germline V gene. Here the CDR3 reads CAISAGTGERGIQYF. In nucleotides, the CDR3 is TGTGCCATCAGCGCCGGGACAGGGGAACGGGGCATTCAGTACTTC.

This chain links TRBV5-1 with TRBJ2-6; D is perhaps TRBD1 or TRBD2 (5 bases each). CDR1 is SGHRS, CDR2 YFSETQ, per germline. The V and J ends lost 7 bases and 0 bases respectively, with 11 bases between them. This CDR3 contains 15 residues. In nucleotides, the CDR3 is TGCGCCAGCGGGGGTAATTACTCTGGGGCCAACGTCCTGACTTTC. Amino acid sequence: CASGGNYSGANVLTF. Supplemented by reference TRBV5-1 and TRBJ2-6, the full variable domain reads KAGVTQTPRYLIKTRGQQVTLSCSPISGHRSVSWYQQTPGQGLQFLFEYFSETQRNKGNFPGRFSGRQFSNSRSEMNVSTLELGDSALYLCASGGNYSGANVLTFGAGSRLTVL.

Concerning this clone itself: This CDR3 is also generated by other DNA sequences in the sample. J is TRBJ1-2 and V is TRBV19; 7 nucleotides align to TRBD1. The V gene end was trimmed by 4 bases and the J gene end by 4 bases; junction bases not matched to a gene: 6. The CDR3 is made up of 14 amino acids. CDR1 is LNHDA, CDR2 SQIVND, per germline (reference sequence). The CDR3, as DNA: TGTGCCAGTAGTACCCGACAGGGCATCTATGGCTACACCTTC. Its translation: CASSTRQGIYGYTF.

The CDR3 nucleotides are TGTGCCAGCAGCTTAGGGGATGGGGTCTACGAGCAGTACTTC. It codes for CASSLGDGVYEQYF. The V call is TRBV11-2, the J call TRBJ2-7; no clear D. Germline V lookup: CDR1 SGHAT, CDR2 FQNNGV. The ends were cut back, 1 base at V and 3 bases at J, with 10 bases in the middle. This CDR3 contains 14 residues.

This sequence joins TRBV15 and TRBJ2-1, with D uncertain. Deletions cut 1 base from V and 7 bases from J, with 11 bases between. The germline CDR1 and CDR2 sequences are LNHNV and YYDKDF (reference sequence). The CDR3 extends over 14 amino acids. CDR3 DNA: TGTGCCACCAGCAGAGCCGGGTCCGTTAATGAGCAGTTCTTC. Amino acid sequence: CATSRAGSVNEQFF.

The chain carries TRBV6-5 and TRBJ1-1, with no clear D. Germline V lookup: CDR1 MNHEY, CDR2 SVGAGI. With 4 bases removed from V and 0 bases from J, the gap between germline ends came to 9 bases. CDR3 length: 14 residues. CDR3 in DNA: TGTGCCAGCAGTTCAGGAGGGATGAACACTGAAGCTTTCTTT. This sequence encodes CASSSGGMNTEAFF.

The chain is built from TRBV5-1 and TRBJ2-6, with 7 bases matching TRBD2. This CDR3 has 16 residues. V lost 2 bases to trimming and J lost 1 base; unmatched junction nucleotides: 3. CDR1 is SGHRS, CDR2 YFSETQ, per germline. The CDR3 sequence: CASSFAAGSGANVLTF. In DNA form, the CDR3 reads TGCGCCAGCAGCTTTGCAGCGGGGTCTGGGGCCAACGTCCTGACTTTC.

This clone has only one observation. This chain uses TRBV28 with TRBJ1-5; D perhaps matches TRBD1 (5 bases). The CDR3 runs 16 residues. CDR1 is MDHEN and CDR2 is SYDVKM in the germline V gene. Trimming left V 4 bases short and J 1 base short, with 14 bases between. The CDR3 sequence is CASSSGGTSSNQPQHF. The CDR3 DNA reads as TGTGCCAGCAGTTCGGGGGGGACTAGCAGCAATCAGCCCCAGCATTTT. The variable domain in full, completed from reference TRBV28 and TRBJ1-5, reads DVKVTQSSRYLVKRTGEKVFLECVQDMDHENMFWYRQDPGLGLRLIYFSYDVKMKEKGDIPEGYSVSREKKERFSLILESASTNQTSMYLCASSSGGTSSNQPQHFGDGTRLSIL.

The chain employs TRBV5-1 and TRBJ1-3; D is unresolved. Per germline, CDR1 SGHRS and CDR2 YFSETQ. V was cut by 4 bases and J by 4 bases, with 12 bases left in between. CDR3 length: 14 amino acids. CDR3 nucleotide sequence: TGCGCCAGCAGCCCGATGGGTAACGGAAACACCATATATTTT. It specifies CASSPMGNGNTIYF.

This clone was counted a single time. V is TRBV9 and J is TRBJ1-6, with D possibly TRBD1 on 5 matching bases. The V end lost 4 bases, the J end lost 9 bases, and 20 bases lay between the germline ends. This CDR3 is 16 amino acids long. Germline-derived CDR1 and CDR2 are SGDLS and YYNGEE. CDR3 bases: TGTGCCAGCAGCCCTGAGGGTTGGCAGGGTACTTCACCCCTCCACTTT. It encodes CASSPEGWQGTSPLHF.

The chain joins TRBV5-1 to TRBJ2-3, with 8 nucleotides matching TRBD1. Trimming at V came to 3 bases and at J to 1 base, leaving 4 bases not matched to a gene. Germline V lookup: CDR1 SGHRS, CDR2 YFSETQ. The CDR3 contains 15 residues. CDR3 sequence reads: CASSSQGVGTDTQYF. CDR3 nucleotide sequence: TGCGCCAGCAGCTCACAGGGGGTCGGCACAGATACGCAGTATTTT.

The chain uses TRBV2 and TRBJ2-2; TRBD2 agrees at 14 bases. From germline, CDR1 is SNHLY and CDR2 FYNNEI. The CDR3 extends over 19 amino acids. With 7 bases clipped from V and 2 bases from J, the junction kept 12 bases outside the gene matches. Here the CDR3 DNA reads TGTGCCAGCATGGGCCCCGGACTAGCGGGAGGATTCAACACCGGGGAGCTGTTTTTT. This codes for CASMGPGLAGGFNTGELFF.

The chain links TRBV6-6 to TRBJ1-2; possible D gene TRBD1, 5 bases. Per germline, CDR1 MNHNY and CDR2 SVGAGI (reference sequence). This CDR3 region has 12 residues. V was cut by 2 bases and J by 5 bases, with 6 bases left in between. The CDR3 DNA reads as TGTGCCAGCAGTTACGGGGGGTATGGCTACACCTTC. As protein: CASSYGGYGYTF.

The chain recombines TRBV23-1 with TRBJ1-2; 7 bases map to TRBD1. TRBV23-1 is assigned to the ORF class and has an uncertain function. The length of the CDR3 is 20 residues. The V and J ends lost 1 base and 3 bases, in that order; junction bases with no gene match: 20. CDR3 amino acids: CASSQLGRDSLCHPDYGYTF. In DNA form, the CDR3 reads TGCGCCAGCAGTCAATTAGGGCGGGACAGTTTGTGTCACCCGGACTATGGCTACACCTTC.

The rearrangement joins TRBV7-6 to TRBJ2-3; 9 nucleotides line up with TRBD2. J gave up 4 bases and V 3 bases, and 8 bases lay outside the gene matches. This CDR3 has 16 amino acids. Germline CDR1 is SGHVS and CDR2 is FNYEAQ. The CDR3 DNA reads TGTGCCAGCAGCTTGCTAGCGGGAATGGGGCCAGATACGCAGTATTTT. This encodes CASSLLAGMGPDTQYF.

Comment on this clone: The sample holds other DNA sequences that translate to the same CDR3. CDR3 bases: TGCGCCAGCAGTGAAGGGGGCTCCTACGAGCAGTACTTC. Translating gives CASSEGGSYEQYF. The chain uses TRBV10-1 and TRBJ2-7, with a tentative D call TRBD1 (6 bases). This CDR3 has 13 amino acids. Trimming cost V 3 bases and J 0 bases, with 6 bases left between them. Per germline, CDR1 WNHNN and CDR2 SYGVQD (reference sequence).

The rearrangement uses TRBV5-4 and TRBJ2-3, with TRBD2 as a possible D gene (5 bases). CDR1 SGHNT and CDR2 YYREEE come from the germline V gene (reference sequence). V shed 4 bases and J shed 1 base, with 13 bases lying between them. The CDR3 has 15 amino acids. This chain's CDR3 is CASSRSGERTDTQYF. In DNA, the CDR3 is TGTGCCAGCAGCCGGAGTGGGGAGCGCACAGATACGCAGTATTTT.

This clone has a handful of counts. The rearrangement joins TRBV9 to TRBJ1-6; possible D gene TRBD1, 5 bases. CDR3 size: 14 residues. Trimming cost V 0 bases and J 9 bases, with 10 bases left between them. Germline CDR1 reads SGDLS; CDR2 reads YYNGEE. The CDR3 sequence: CASSVGQGGSPLHF. In DNA form, the CDR3 reads TGTGCCAGCAGCGTAGGGCAGGGTGGTTCACCCCTCCACTTT.

V gene TRBV25-1 combines with J gene TRBJ2-1; 10 nucleotides agree with TRBD2. Trimming took 6 bases from V and 8 from J; bases not matched to a gene: 7. This CDR3 spans 14 amino acids. CDR1 MGHDK and CDR2 SYGVNS come from the germline V gene. The CDR3 is CASSKRGGQDEQFF. CDR3 DNA sequence: TGTGCCAGCAGCAAGCGGGGGGGCCAGGATGAGCAGTTCTTC.

A few counts support this clone. The chain joins TRBV11-2 to TRBJ1-4, with D perhaps matching TRBD1 (6 bases). V was pared by 1 base and J by 5 bases, with 14 bases between. The germline CDR1 and CDR2 sequences are SGHAT and FQNNGV. The CDR3 is made up of 16 amino acids. CDR3 sequence: CASSLGSGTPNEKLFF. CDR3 nucleotide sequence: TGTGCCAGCAGCTTAGGTTCCGGGACACCCAATGAAAAACTGTTTTTT.